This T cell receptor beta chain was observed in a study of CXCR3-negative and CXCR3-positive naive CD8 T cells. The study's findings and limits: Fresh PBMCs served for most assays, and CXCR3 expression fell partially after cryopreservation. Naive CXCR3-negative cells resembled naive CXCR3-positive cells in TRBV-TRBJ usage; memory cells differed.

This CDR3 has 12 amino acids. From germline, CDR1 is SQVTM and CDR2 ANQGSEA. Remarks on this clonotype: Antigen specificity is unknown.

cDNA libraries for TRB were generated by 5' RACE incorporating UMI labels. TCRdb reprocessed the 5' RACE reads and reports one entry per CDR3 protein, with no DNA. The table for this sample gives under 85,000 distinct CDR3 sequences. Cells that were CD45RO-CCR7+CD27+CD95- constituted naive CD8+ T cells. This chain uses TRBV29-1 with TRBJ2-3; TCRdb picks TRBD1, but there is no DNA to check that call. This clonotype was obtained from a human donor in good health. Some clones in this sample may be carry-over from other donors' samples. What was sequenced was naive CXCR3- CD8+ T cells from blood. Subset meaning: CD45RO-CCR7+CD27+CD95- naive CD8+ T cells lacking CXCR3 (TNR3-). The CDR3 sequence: CSVVSGSDTQYF.